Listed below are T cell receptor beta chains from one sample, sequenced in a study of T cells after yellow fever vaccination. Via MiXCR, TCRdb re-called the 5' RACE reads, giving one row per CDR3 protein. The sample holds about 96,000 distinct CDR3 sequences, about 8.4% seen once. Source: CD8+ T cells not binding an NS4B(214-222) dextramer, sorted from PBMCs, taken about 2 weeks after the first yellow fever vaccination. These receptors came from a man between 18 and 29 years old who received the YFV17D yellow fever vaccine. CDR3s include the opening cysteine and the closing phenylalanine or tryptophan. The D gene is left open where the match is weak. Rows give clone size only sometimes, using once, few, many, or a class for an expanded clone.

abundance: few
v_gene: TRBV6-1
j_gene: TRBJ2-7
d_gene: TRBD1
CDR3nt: TGTGCCAGCAGTCCTCTACAGGGGGCTCTCTACGAGCAGTACTTC
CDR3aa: CASSPLQGALYEQYF

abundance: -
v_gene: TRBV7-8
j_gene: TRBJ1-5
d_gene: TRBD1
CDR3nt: TGTGCCAGCAGCTTAGCGGCGACAGGGGTGGCCAATCAGCCCCAGCATTTT
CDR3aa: CASSLAATGVANQPQHF

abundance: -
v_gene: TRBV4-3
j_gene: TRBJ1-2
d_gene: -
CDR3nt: TGCGCCAGCAGCCAAGGGCAGGGAGGCTATGGCTACACCTTC
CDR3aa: CASSQGQGGYGYTF

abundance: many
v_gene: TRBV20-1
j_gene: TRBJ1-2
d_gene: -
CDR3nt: TGCAGTGGATTCCCCTACCTGGACGGAATTTATAGCTACACCTTC
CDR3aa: CSGFPYLDGIYSYTF

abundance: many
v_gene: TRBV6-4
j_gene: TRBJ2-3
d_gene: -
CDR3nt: TGTGCCAGCAGTGACGGGGCCACAGATACGCAGTATTTT
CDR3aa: CASSDGATDTQYF

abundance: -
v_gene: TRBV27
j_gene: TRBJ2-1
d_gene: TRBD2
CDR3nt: TGTGCCAGCAGTTTACTCGCGGGGGGTGGTCACAATGAGCAGTTCTTC
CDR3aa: CASSLLAGGGHNEQFF

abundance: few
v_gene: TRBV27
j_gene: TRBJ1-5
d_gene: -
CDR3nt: TGTGCCAGCAGTTCACTCGAGTCCAATCAGCCCCAGCATTTT
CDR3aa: CASSSLESNQPQHF

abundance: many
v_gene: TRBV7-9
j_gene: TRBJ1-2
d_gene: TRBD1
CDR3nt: TGTGCCAGCTCGACAGGGGGATATGGCTACACCTTC
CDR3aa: CASSTGGYGYTF

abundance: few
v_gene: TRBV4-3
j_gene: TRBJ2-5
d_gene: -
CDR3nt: TGCGCCAGCAGCCAAGAGGAAGGGCAAGAGACCCAGTACTTC
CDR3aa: CASSQEEGQETQYF

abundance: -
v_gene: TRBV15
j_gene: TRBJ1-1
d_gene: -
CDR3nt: TGTGCCACCAGCAGAGACAGAGGGAACACTGAAGCTTTCTTT
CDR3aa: CATSRDRGNTEAFF

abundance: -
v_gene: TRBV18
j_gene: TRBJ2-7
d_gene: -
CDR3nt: TGTGCCAGCTCACCACTTCCTGTCACCAACTACGAGCAGTACTTC
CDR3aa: CASSPLPVTNYEQYF

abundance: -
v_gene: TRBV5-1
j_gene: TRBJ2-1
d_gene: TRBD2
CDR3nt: TGCGCCAGCAGTCTAGCGGGGGGGCCGTTTGAGCAGTTCTTC
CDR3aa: CASSLAGGPFEQFF

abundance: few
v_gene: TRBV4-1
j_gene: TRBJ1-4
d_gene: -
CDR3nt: TGCGCCAGCAGCCAAAGTCACCAGGGAGGGGAGGAAAAACTGTTTTTT
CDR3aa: CASSQSHQGGEEKLFF

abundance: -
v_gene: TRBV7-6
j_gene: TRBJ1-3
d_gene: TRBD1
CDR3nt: TGTGCCAGCAGCTTGGACAAGGACAGGTCTGGAAACACCATATATTTT
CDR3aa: CASSLDKDRSGNTIYF

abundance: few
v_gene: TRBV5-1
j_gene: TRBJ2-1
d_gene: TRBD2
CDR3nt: TGCGCCAGCAGCTTGATGTCTAGCGGGGTCGGCAATGAGCAGTTCTTC
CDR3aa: CASSLMSSGVGNEQFF

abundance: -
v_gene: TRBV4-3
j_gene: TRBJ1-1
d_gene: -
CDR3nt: TGCGCCAGCAGCGCGCTGAACGGGAACACTGAAGCTTTCTTT
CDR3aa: CASSALNGNTEAFF

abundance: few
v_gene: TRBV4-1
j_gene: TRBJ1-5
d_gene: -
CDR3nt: TGCGCCAGCAGCCCAATAGGGGAGTTAGGCAATCAGCCCCAGCATTTT
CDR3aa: CASSPIGELGNQPQHF

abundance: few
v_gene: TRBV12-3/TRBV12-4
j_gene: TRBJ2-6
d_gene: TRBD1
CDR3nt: TGTGCCAGCAGTTTGGGCACCAGGACAGGGCGTCCCGTCCTGACTTTC
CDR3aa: CASSLGTRTGRPVLTF

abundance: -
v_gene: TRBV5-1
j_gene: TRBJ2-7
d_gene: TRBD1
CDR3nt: TGCGCCAGCAGATCGGACAGGCCCTCCTACGAGCAGTACTTC
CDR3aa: CASRSDRPSYEQYF

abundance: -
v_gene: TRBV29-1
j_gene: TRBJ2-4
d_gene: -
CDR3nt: TGCAGCGTTGAAGATCTTGGAGCGGCCAAAAACATTCAGTACTTC
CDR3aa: CSVEDLGAAKNIQYF

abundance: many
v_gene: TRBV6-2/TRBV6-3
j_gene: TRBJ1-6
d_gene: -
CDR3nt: TGTGCCAGCAGTTTGGGACTGAATAATTCACCCCTCCACTTT
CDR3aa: CASSLGLNNSPLHF

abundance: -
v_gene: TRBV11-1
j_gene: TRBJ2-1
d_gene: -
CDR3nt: TGTGCCAGCAGAAGTCCAGGGGCCGGGCGGGAGCAGTTCTTC
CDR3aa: CASRSPGAGREQFF

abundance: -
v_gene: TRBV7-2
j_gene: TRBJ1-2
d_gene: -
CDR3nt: TGTGCCAGCAGCTTAATCGGTGTAGGCTATGGCTACACCTTC
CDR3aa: CASSLIGVGYGYTF

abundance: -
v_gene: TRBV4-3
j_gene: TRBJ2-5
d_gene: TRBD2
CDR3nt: TGCGCCAGCAGCCAACGAACCGAGGGGTTGGGGGGGGAGACCCAGTACTTC
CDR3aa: CASSQRTEGLGGETQYF

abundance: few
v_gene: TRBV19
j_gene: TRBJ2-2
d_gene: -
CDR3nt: TGTGCCAGTAAAAAATACACCGGGGAGCTGTTTTTT
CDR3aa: CASKKYTGELFF

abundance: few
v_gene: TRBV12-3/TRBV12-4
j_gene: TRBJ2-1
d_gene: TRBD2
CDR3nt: TGTGCCAGCAGTTTGTGGGGGGGCTCCTACAATGAGCAGTTCTTC
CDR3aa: CASSLWGGSYNEQFF

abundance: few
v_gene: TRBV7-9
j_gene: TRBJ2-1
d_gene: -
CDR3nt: TGTGCCAGCACCGGACTGTACTACAATGAGCAGTTCTTC
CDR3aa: CASTGLYYNEQFF

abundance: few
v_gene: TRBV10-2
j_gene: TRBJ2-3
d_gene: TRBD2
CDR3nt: TGCGCCAGCAGTGAGTCTCGGGAGGCGGATACGCAGTATTTT
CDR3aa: CASSESREADTQYF

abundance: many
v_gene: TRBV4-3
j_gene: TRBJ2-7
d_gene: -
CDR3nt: TGCGCCAGCAGCCAGACAGAATTGGACTACGAGCAGTACTTC
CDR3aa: CASSQTELDYEQYF

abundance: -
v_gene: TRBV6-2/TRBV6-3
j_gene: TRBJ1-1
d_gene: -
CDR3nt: TGTGCCAGCAGTTCCGACCCACAGGGATACACTGAAGCTTTCTTT
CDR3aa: CASSSDPQGYTEAFF

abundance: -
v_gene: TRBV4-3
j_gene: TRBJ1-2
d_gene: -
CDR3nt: TGCGCCAGCAGCCAAGTTAAGGGCAAGAACTATGGCTACACCTTC
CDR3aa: CASSQVKGKNYGYTF